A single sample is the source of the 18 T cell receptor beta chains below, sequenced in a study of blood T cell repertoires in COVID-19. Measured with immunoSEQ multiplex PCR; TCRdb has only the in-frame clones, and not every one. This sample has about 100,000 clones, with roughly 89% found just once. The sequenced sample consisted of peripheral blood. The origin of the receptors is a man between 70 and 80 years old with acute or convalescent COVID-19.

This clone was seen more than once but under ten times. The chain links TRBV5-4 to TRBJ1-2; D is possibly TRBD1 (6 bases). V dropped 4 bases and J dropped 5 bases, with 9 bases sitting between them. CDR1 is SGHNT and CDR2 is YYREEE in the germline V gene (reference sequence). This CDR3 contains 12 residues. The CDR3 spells CASSRDTYGYTF. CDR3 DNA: TGTGCCAGCAGCCGGGACACTTATGGCTACACCTTC.

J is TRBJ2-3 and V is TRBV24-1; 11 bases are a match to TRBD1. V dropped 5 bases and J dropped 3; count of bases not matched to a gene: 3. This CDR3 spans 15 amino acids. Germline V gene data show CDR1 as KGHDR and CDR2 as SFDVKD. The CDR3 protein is CATSAGQGATDTQYF. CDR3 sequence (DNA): TGTGCCACCAGTGCCGGACAGGGGGCGACAGATACGCAGTATTTT.

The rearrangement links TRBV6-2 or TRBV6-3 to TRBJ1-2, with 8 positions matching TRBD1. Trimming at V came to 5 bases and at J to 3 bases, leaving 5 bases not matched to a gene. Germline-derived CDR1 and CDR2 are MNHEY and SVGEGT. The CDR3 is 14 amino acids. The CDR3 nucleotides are TGTGCCAGCAGTCGTACGACAGGGGACTATGGCTACACCTTC. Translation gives CASSRTTGDYGYTF.

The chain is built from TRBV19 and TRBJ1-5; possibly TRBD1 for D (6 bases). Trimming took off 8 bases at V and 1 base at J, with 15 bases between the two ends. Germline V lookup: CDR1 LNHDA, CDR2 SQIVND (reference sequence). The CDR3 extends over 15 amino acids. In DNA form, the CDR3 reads TGTGCCAGTCACAGGGTTAGCGGGAGCAATCAGCCCCAGCATTTT. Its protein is CASHRVSGSNQPQHF.

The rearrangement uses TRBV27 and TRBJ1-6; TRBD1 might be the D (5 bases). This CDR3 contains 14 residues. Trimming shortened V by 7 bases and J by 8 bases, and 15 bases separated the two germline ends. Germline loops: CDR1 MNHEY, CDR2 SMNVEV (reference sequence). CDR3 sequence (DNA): TGTGCCAGCACAGCAGGGCTAAGGGATTCACCCCTCCACTTT. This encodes CASTAGLRDSPLHF.

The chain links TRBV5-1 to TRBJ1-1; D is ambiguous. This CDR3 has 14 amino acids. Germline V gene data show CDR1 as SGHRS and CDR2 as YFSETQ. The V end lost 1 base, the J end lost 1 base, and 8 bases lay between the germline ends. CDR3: CASSLLVGNTEAFF. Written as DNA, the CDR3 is TGCGCCAGCAGCTTGTTGGTCGGGAACACTGAAGCTTTCTTT.

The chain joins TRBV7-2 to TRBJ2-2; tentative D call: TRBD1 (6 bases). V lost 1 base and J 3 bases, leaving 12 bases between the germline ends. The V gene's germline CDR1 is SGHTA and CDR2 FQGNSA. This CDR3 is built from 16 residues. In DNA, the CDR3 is TGTGCCAGCAGCTTAGTTTTCAGGGGATACACCGGGGAGCTGTTTTTT. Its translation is CASSLVFRGYTGELFF.

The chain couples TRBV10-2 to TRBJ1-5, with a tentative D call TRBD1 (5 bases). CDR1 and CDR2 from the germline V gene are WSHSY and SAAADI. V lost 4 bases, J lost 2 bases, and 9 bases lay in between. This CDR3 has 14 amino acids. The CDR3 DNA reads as TGCGCCAGCAGTGGGTGGGGGGGCAATCAGCCCCAGCATTTT. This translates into CASSGWGGNQPQHF.

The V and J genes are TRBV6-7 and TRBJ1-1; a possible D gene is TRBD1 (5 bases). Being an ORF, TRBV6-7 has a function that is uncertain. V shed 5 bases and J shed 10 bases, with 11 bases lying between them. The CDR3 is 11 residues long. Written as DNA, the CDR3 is TGTGCCAGCAGTCAGGGAGGGCGAGCTTTCTTT. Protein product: CASSQGGRAFF.

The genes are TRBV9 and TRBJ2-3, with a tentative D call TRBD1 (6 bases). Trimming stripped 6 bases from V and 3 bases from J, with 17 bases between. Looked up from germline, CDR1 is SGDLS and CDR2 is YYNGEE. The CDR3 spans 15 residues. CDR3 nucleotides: TGTGCCAGCAACCACGGGACACTAAGTACAGATACGCAGTATTTT. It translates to CASNHGTLSTDTQYF.

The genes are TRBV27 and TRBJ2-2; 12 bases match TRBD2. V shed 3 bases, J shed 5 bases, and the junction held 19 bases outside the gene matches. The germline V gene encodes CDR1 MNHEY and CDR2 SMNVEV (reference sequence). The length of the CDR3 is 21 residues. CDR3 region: CASSLVGQGISSGRDTGELFF. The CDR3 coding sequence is TGTGCCAGCAGTTTGGTCGGACAGGGGATTTCTAGCGGGAGGGATACCGGGGAGCTGTTTTTT.

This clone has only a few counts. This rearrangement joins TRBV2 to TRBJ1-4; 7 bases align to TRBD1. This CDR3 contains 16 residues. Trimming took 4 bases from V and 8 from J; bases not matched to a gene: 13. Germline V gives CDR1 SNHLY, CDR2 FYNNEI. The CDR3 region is CASSGGTVGSKEKLFF. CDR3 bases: TGTGCCAGCAGTGGCGGGACAGTTGGATCGAAGGAAAAACTGTTTTTT.

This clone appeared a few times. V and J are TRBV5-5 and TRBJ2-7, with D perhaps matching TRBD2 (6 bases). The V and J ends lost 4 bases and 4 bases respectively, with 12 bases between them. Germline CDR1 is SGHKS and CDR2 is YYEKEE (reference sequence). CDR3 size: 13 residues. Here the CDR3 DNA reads TGTGCCAGCAGCAACTGGGACTTGTACGAGCAGTACTTC. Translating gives CASSNWDLYEQYF. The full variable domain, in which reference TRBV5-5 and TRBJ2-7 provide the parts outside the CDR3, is DAGVTQSPTHLIKTRGQQVTLRCSPISGHKSVSWYQQVLGQGPQFIFQYYEKEERGRGNFPDRFSARQFPNYSSELNVNALLLGDSALYLCASSNWDLYEQYFGPGTRLTVT.

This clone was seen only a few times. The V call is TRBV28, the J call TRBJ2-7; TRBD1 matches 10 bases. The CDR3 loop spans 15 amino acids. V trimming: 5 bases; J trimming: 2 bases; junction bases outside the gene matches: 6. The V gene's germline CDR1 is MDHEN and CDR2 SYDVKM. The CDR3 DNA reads TGTGCCAGCAGTGATCCCGGGACAGGGGCCTACGAGCAGTACTTC. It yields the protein CASSDPGTGAYEQYF. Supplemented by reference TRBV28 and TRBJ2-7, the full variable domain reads DVKVTQSSRYLVKRTGEKVFLECVQDMDHENMFWYRQDPGLGLRLIYFSYDVKMKEKGDIPEGYSVSREKKERFSLILESASTNQTSMYLCASSDPGTGAYEQYFGPGTRLTVT.

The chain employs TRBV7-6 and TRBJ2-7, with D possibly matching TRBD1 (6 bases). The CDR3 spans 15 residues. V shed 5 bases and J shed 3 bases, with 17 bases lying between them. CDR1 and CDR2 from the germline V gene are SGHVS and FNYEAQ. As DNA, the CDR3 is TGTGCCAGCAGCGAGAATTTGGGACAAAACTACGAGCAGTACTTC. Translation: CASSENLGQNYEQYF. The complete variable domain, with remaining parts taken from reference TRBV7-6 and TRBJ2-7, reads GAGVSQSPRYKVTKRGQDVALRCDPISGHVSLYWYRQALGQGPEFLTYFNYEAQQDKSGLPNDRFSAERPEGSISTLTIQRTEQRDSAMYRCASSENLGQNYEQYFGPGTRLTVT.

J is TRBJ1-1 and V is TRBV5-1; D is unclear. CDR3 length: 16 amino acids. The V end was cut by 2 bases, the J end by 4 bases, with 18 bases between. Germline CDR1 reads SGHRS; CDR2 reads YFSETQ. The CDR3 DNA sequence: TGCGCCAGCAGCTTAGGAGTGGCCATCCGGCGCACTGAAGCTTTCTTT. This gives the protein CASSLGVAIRRTEAFF.

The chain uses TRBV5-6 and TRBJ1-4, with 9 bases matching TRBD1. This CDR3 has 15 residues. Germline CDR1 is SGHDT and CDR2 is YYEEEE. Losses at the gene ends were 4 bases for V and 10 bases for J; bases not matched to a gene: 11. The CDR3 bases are TGTGCCAGCAGCCCTTCCGACAGGGGGGTGGGAAAACTGTTTTTT. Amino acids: CASSPSDRGVGKLFF.

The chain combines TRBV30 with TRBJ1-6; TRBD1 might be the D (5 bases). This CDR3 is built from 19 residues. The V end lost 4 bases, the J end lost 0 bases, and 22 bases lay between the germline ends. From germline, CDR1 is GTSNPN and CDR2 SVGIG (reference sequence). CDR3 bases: TGTGCCTGGACTCTAAGATATCAGGGTCGTAACTCCTATAATTCACCCCTCCACTTT. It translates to CAWTLRYQGRNSYNSPLHF.